A selection of T cell receptor beta chains follows, all from one sample in a study of cytomegalovirus exposure and HLA in healthy donors. The assay was immunoSEQ multiplex PCR, and TCRdb's table has in-frame clones only and misses some. Of 80,000 to 100,000 clones in the sample, under 75% were seen once. The source material was PBMCs. These receptors came from a female donor in good health and CMV-seronegative. CDR3s include the opening cysteine and the closing phenylalanine or tryptophan. A D gene is named only where the DNA matches it firmly. Clone size is given for some rows only: seen once, a few or many times, or a class if the clone is expanded.

d_call j_call clone_size v_call cdr3_aa cdr3_nt
. TRBJ2-3 . TRBV30 CAAQAGSTDTQYF TGTGCGGCACAGGCAGGGAGCACAGATACGCAGTATTTT
TRBD2 TRBJ2-2 . TRBV18 CVSSPSVGRANTGELFF TGTGTCAGCTCACCTTCCGTCGGGAGGGCAAACACCGGGGAGCTGTTTTTT
TRBD2 TRBJ2-1 . TRBV7-3 CASSLMAGGGNEQFF TGTGCCAGCAGCTTAATGGCGGGAGGAGGGAATGAGCAGTTCTTC
TRBD1 TRBJ1-6 . TRBV9 CASSVDRDRGSPLHF TGTGCCAGCAGCGTAGATCGGGACAGGGGTTCACCCCTCCACTTT
. TRBJ2-7 . TRBV10-3 CAISESRVYEQYF TGTGCCATCAGTGAGAGCAGGGTTTACGAGCAGTACTTC
TRBD2 TRBJ2-1 . TRBV9 CASSVLGEGRNEQFF TGTGCCAGCAGCGTGTTGGGGGAGGGACGCAATGAGCAGTTCTTC
. TRBJ2-7 . TRBV2 CASTGQSSYEQYF TGTGCCAGCACAGGACAGAGCTCCTACGAGCAGTACTTC
. TRBJ1-6 . TRBV7-9 CASSRTTGFNNSPLHF TGTGCCAGCAGCCGCACCACAGGGTTTAACAATTCACCCCTCCACTTT
. TRBJ2-7 . TRBV4-1 CASSHPPVAYEQYF TGCGCCAGCAGCCATCCCCCAGTGGCCTACGAGCAGTACTTC
TRBD1 TRBJ1-2 . TRBV18 CASSPGQGTQYGYTF TGTGCCAGCTCACCCGGACAGGGAACACAATATGGCTACACCTTC
. TRBJ2-3 . TRBV5-6 CASRSQTLVLTDTQYF TGTGCCAGCAGATCCCAGACCCTAGTCCTCACAGATACGCAGTATTTT
TRBD2 TRBJ2-5 . TRBV5-1 CASASGTQETQYF TGCGCCAGCGCGAGCGGGACCCAAGAGACCCAGTACTTC
. TRBJ2-3 . TRBV15 CATSVGGGRTDTQYF TGTGCCACCAGCGTGGGGGGAGGAAGAACAGATACGCAGTATTTT
. TRBJ2-7 . TRBV5-1 CASSLGAASYEQYF TGCGCCAGCAGCTTGGGAGCGGCATCCTACGAGCAGTACTTC
. TRBJ1-2 . TRBV5-6 CASSLPGDGYTF TGTGCCAGCAGCTTGCCAGGGGATGGCTACACCTTC
. TRBJ2-7 . TRBV11-2 CASSLGGSDGGYEQYF TGTGCCAGCAGCTTAGGTGGTTCGGACGGGGGCTACGAGCAGTACTTC
TRBD2 TRBJ2-7 . TRBV7-9 CASSLVASGGPSSYEQYF TGTGCCAGCAGCTTAGTAGCCAGCGGGGGCCCTAGCTCCTACGAGCAGTACTTC
. TRBJ2-1 . TRBV7-2 CASSLPMGRRGHEQFF TGTGCCAGCAGCTTGCCGATGGGTCGTAGGGGCCATGAGCAGTTCTTC
. TRBJ2-4 . TRBV5-6 CASSLGQGRKNIQYF TGTGCCAGCAGCTTGGGTCAGGGGCGCAAAAACATTCAGTACTTC
TRBD2 TRBJ2-6 few TRBV6-1 CASSGQRGTGANVLTF TGTGCCAGCAGTGGACAGCGGGGCACTGGGGCCAACGTCCTGACTTTC
TRBD1 TRBJ1-2 . TRBV6-6 CASSYSTGGEYGYTF TGTGCCAGCAGTTACTCGACAGGGGGAGAATATGGCTACACCTTC
TRBD1 TRBJ1-2 . TRBV27 CASSSGGTARDYTF TGTGCCAGCAGTTCCGGCGGGACAGCCAGAGACTACACCTTC
. TRBJ1-2 . TRBV27 CASSLGPPTYYGYTF TGTGCCAGCAGTTTAGGCCCCCCCACCTACTATGGCTACACCTTC
TRBD1 TRBJ2-2 . TRBV4-1 CASSQVVGTGGTGGLFF TGCGCCAGCAGCCAAGTAGTTGGGACAGGGGGTACCGGGGGGCTGTTTTTT
TRBD2 TRBJ2-3 . TRBV13 CASSRPGRTRGTDTQYF TGTGCCAGCAGCCGCCCGGGAAGGACTAGGGGCACAGATACGCAGTATTTT
TRBD1 TRBJ2-2 . TRBV4-3 CASSQDITGVWTGELFF TGCGCCAGCAGCCAAGACATAACAGGGGTTTGGACCGGGGAGCTGTTTTTT
. TRBJ2-7 once TRBV6-1 CAASGEGPYEQYF TGTGCCGCGTCGGGAGAGGGGCCTTACGAGCAGTACTTC
. TRBJ1-1 . TRBV7-9 CASSSWGRGSTEAFF TGTGCCAGCAGCTCCTGGGGCAGGGGAAGCACTGAAGCTTTCTTT
. TRBJ2-5 . TRBV2 CASRTQGETQYF TGTGCCAGCAGAACACAGGGAGAGACCCAGTACTTC
. TRBJ2-7 . TRBV2 CASRTTYEQYF TGTGCCAGCAGAACTACGTACGAGCAGTACTTC
. TRBJ2-1 . TRBV28 CASGSQSPSYNEQFF TGTGCCAGCGGATCACAGAGTCCATCCTACAATGAGCAGTTCTTC
TRBD1 TRBJ1-4 . TRBV15 CATSRDIDRAEKLFF TGTGCCACCAGCAGAGATATTGACAGGGCTGAAAAACTGTTTTTT
. TRBJ2-7 . TRBV6-5 CASSSRQISTYEQYF TGTGCCAGCAGTTCCCGACAGATTTCAACCTACGAGCAGTACTTC
TRBD1 TRBJ1-5 . TRBV7-9 CASSRTGEFHLMWAQHF TGTGCCAGCAGCCGGACAGGGGAGTTTCACCTTATGTGGGCCCAGCATTTT
TRBD2 TRBJ2-3 few TRBV28 CASSFLAGGGIDTQYF TGTGCCAGCAGTTTTCTAGCGGGAGGGGGGATAGATACGCAGTATTTT
TRBD2 TRBJ2-7 few TRBV5-4 CASSKRGLPYEQYF TGTGCCAGCAGCAAGCGGGGTTTACCCTACGAGCAGTACTTC
TRBD1 TRBJ1-3 . TRBV5-1 CASSLGGQGLSGNTIYF TGCGCCAGCAGCTTGGGCGGACAGGGGCTTTCTGGAAACACCATATATTTT
. TRBJ2-2 . TRBV7-2 CASSFSGENTGELFF TGTGCCAGCAGCTTTAGCGGAGAGAACACCGGGGAGCTGTTTTTT
. TRBJ2-7 . TRBV4-3 CASSQGTLAGEQYF TGCGCCAGCAGCCAAGGGACCCTCGCGGGGGAGCAGTACTTC
TRBD1 TRBJ2-1 . TRBV7-6 CASSQRGTGFDNEQFF TGTGCCAGCAGCCAGAGAGGGACAGGGTTCGACAATGAGCAGTTCTTC
. TRBJ2-7 . TRBV7-9 CASSLAAGRSYEQYF TGTGCCAGCAGCTTAGCGGCAGGGCGCTCCTACGAGCAGTACTTC
TRBD2 TRBJ2-5 once TRBV5-1 CASRELAGGPEETQYF TGCGCCAGCAGGGAACTAGCGGGAGGGCCGGAAGAGACCCAGTACTTC
. TRBJ1-4 . TRBV30 CAWSDRQINEKLFF TGTGCCTGGAGCGATCGACAAATTAATGAAAAACTGTTTTTT
TRBD2 TRBJ2-2 . TRBV28 CASSLLWEGTPNTGELFF TGTGCCAGCAGTTTATTGTGGGAGGGAACCCCTAACACCGGGGAGCTGTTTTTT
. TRBJ1-5 . TRBV14 CASSPQGGQPQHF TGTGCCAGCAGCCCACAGGGCGGACAGCCCCAGCATTTT
. TRBJ1-5 . TRBV2 CASSEALPGIGGANQPQHF TGTGCCAGCAGTGAAGCGCTTCCAGGCATTGGGGGGGCCAATCAGCCCCAGCATTTT
. TRBJ2-4 . TRBV18 CASSPQESEAKNIQYF TGTGCCAGCTCACCACAGGAGAGCGAGGCCAAAAACATTCAGTACTTC
TRBD2 TRBJ2-3 . TRBV4-2 CASSQSLAGGPTDTQYF TGTGCCAGCAGCCAATCCCTTGCGGGAGGGCCCACAGATACGCAGTATTTT
. TRBJ2-7 . TRBV2 CASKGAYEQYF TGTGCCAGCAAGGGGGCCTACGAGCAGTACTTC
TRBD1 TRBJ1-2 . TRBV5-6 CASSLATGNYGYTF TGTGCCAGCAGCTTGGCGACAGGGAACTATGGCTACACCTTC
TRBD2 TRBJ2-1 . TRBV6-5 CASTLMGGSEQFF TGTGCCAGCACCTTAATGGGGGGGTCTGAGCAGTTCTTC
. TRBJ2-1 . TRBV19 CASSRIPGEQFF TGTGCCAGTAGTCGAATACCCGGTGAGCAGTTCTTC
TRBD1 TRBJ2-4 . TRBV27 CASSLNPGQGDIQYF TGTGCCAGCAGTTTAAACCCGGGACAGGGAGACATTCAGTACTTC
TRBD2 TRBJ2-7 few TRBV6-1 CASSFSRGAYEQYF TGTGCCAGCAGTTTCTCGCGGGGGGCCTACGAGCAGTACTTC
. TRBJ2-3 . TRBV7-2 CASSLGVTSTDTQYF TGTGCCAGCAGCTTAGGCGTTACTAGCACAGATACGCAGTATTTT
. TRBJ2-3 once TRBV2 CASSELVGFTDTQYF TGTGCCAGCAGTGAGCTAGTCGGGTTCACAGATACGCAGTATTTT
. TRBJ1-2 . TRBV6-5 CASSPGKSYGYTF TGTGCCAGCAGTCCCGGGAAGTCCTATGGCTACACCTTC
. TRBJ1-4 . TRBV10-2 CASSERGGPNEKLFF TGCGCCAGCAGTGAGAGAGGGGGACCTAATGAAAAACTGTTTTTT
. TRBJ2-7 few TRBV4-1 CASSQDPPAYEQYF TGCGCCAGCAGCCAAGATCCGCCAGCCTACGAGCAGTACTTC
TRBD1 TRBJ2-1 . TRBV7-6 CASSSTGGGEQFF TGTGCCAGCAGCTCGACAGGGGGCGGTGAGCAGTTCTTC